This TCR beta chain was observed in a study of CD8 T cells in Susac syndrome. This CDR3 is 13 amino acids long. Germline V lookup: CDR1 DFQATT, CDR2 SNEGSKA (reference sequence). With V trimmed by 3 bases and J by 4 bases, 6 bases remained unmatched. RNA in amounts of about 0.45 to 1 ug was reverse transcribed with random hexamers. TCR beta CDR3 was amplified by immunoSEQ covering 54 Vbeta and 13 Jbeta. TCRdb re-analysed the immunoSEQ multiplex PCR reads in MiXCR, keeping a single row per CDR3 protein. Here the sample spans 95,000 to 150,000 distinct CDR3 sequences, about 93% being singletons. TCR beta sequencing was performed on blood CD8+ and CD4+ T cells. Matching for age and sex applied to the controls, who were healthy donors. TEMRA cells underwent FACS enrichment and CD8+ and CD4+ T cells underwent negative isolation.

This chain connects TRBV20-1 to TRBJ2-7; TRBD1 matches 7 bases. Sequences were obtained from CD4+ T cells from PBMCs. The TCR comes from a human donor in good health. CDR3 nucleotides: TGCAGTGCTAGCGACAGGGTATTGTACGAGCAGTACTTC. Translated: CSASDRVLYEQYF.